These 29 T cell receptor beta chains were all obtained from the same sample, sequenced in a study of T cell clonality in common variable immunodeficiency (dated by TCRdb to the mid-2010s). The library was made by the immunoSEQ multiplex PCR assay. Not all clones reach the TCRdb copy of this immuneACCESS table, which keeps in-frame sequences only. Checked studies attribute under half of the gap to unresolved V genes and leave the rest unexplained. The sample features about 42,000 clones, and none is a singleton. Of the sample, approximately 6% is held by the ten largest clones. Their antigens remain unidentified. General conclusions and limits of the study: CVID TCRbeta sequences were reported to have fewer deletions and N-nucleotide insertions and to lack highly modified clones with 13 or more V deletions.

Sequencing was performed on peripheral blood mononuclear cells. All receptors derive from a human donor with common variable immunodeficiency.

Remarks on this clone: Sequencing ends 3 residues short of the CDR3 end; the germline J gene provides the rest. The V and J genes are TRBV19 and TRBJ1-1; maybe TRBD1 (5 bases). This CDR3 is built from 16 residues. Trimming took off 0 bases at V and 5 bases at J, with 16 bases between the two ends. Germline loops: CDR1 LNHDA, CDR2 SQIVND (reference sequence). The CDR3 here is CASSIDAAGRETEAFF. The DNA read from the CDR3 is TGTGCCAGTAGTATAGATGCGGCAGGGAGGGAGACTGAA.

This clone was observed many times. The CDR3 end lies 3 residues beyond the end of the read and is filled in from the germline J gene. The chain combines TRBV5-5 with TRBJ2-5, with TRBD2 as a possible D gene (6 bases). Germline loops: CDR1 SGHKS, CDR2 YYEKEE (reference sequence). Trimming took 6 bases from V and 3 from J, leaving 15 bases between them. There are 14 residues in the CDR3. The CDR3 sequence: CASNPAVAEETQYF. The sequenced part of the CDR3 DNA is TGTGCCAGCAACCCCGCGGTAGCGGAAGAGACC.

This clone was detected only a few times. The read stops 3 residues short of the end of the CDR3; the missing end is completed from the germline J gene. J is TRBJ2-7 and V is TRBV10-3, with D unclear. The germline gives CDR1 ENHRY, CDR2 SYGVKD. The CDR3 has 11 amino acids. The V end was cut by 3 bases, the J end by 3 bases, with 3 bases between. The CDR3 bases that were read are TGTGCCATCAGTGACAACTACGAG. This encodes CAISDNYE. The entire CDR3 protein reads CAISDNYEQYF.

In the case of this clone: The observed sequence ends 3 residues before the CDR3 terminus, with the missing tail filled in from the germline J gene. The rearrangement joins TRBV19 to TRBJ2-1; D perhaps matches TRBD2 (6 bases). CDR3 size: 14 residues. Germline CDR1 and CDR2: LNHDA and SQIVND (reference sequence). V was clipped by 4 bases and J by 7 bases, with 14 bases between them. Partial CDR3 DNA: TGTGCCAGTAGTAAGGCGGACTATAGGAATGAG. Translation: CASSKADYRNE. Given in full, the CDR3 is CASSKADYRNEQFF.

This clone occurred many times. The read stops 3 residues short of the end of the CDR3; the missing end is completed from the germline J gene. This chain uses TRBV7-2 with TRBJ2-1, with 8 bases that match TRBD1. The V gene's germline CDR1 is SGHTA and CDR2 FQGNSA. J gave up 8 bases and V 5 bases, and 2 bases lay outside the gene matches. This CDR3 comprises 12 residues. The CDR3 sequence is CASSPDRDEQFF. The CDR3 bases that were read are TGTGCCAGCAGCCCGGACAGGGATGAG.

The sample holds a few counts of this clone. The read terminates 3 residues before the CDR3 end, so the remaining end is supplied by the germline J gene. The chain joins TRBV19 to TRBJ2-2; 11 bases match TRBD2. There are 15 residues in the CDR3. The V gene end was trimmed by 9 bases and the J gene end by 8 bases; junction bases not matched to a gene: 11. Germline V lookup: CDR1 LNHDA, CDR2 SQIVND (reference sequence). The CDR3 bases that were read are TGTGCCAGCGAGGGACTAGCGGTGCCCTCGGGGGAG. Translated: CASEGLAVPSGE. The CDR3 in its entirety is CASEGLAVPSGELFF.

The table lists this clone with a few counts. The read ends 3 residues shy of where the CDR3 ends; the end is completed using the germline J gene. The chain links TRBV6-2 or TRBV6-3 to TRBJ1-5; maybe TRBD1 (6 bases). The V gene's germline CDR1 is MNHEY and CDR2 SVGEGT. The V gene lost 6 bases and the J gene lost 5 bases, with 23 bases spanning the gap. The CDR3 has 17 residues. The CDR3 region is CASSYKNRVNSDQPQHF. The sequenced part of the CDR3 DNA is TGTGCCAGCAGCTACAAGAACAGGGTTAATTCGGATCAGCCC.

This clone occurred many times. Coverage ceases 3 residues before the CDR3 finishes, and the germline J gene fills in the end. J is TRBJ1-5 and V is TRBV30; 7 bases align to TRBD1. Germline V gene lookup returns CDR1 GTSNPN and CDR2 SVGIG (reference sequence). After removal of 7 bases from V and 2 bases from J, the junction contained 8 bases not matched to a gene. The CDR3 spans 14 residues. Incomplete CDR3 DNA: TGTGCCTCCGACTCAACAGGGGGCAATCAGCCC. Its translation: CASDSTGGNQP. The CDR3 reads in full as CASDSTGGNQPQHF. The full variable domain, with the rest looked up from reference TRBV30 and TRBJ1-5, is SQTIHQWPATLVQPVGSPLSLECTVEGTSNPNLYWYRQAAGRGLQLLFYSVGIGQISSEVPQNLSASRPQDRQFILSSKKLLLSDSGFYLCASDSTGGNQPQHFGDGTRLSIL.

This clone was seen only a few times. The sequenced CDR3 bases are TGTGCCAGCAGCCCGACAGGGGGATCCAAAAACATT. Amino acids: CASSPTGGSKNI. The CDR3 in its entirety is CASSPTGGSKNIQYF. The genes are TRBV11-2 and TRBJ2-4, with 9 nucleotides matching TRBD1. The sequence runs out 3 residues before the end of the CDR3; the remainder is reconstructed from the germline J gene. Trimming cost V 5 bases and J 2 bases; bases outside gene matches: 4. This CDR3 region has 15 residues. Germline V gene lookup returns CDR1 SGHAT and CDR2 FQNNGV.

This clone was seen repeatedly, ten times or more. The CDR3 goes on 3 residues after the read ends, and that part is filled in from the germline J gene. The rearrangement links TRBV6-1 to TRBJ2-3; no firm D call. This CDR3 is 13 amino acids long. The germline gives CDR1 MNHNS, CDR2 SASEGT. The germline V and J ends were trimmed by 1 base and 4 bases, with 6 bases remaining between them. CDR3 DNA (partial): TGTGCCAGCAGTGAAGGTATTCCAGATACG. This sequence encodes CASSEGIPDT. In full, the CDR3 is CASSEGIPDTQYF.

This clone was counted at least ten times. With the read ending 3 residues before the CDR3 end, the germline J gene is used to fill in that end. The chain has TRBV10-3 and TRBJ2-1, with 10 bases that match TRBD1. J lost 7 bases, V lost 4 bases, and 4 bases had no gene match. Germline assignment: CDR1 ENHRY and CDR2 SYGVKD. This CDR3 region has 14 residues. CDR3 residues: CAISAGDRGNEQFF. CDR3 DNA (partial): TGTGCCATCAGTGCTGGGGACAGGGGTAATGAG.

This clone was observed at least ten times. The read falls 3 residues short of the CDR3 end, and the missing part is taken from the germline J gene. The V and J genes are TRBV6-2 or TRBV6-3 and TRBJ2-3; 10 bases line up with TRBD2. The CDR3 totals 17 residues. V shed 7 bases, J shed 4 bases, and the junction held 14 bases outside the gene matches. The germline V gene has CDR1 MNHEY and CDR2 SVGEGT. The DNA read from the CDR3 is TGTGCCAGCACCCACCGGGGGCTAGCGGGAGAGGCAGATACG. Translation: CASTHRGLAGEADT. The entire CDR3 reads CASTHRGLAGEADTQYF.

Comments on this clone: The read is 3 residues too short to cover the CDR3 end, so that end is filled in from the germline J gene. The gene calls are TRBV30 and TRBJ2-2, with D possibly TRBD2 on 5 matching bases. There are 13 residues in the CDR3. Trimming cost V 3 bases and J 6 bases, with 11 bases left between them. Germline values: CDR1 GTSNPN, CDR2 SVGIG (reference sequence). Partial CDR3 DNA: TGTGCCTGGAGGGACTTTTATCCCGGGGAG. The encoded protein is CAWRDFYPGE. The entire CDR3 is CAWRDFYPGELFF.

CDR3 DNA, as far as it was read: TGTGCCAGCAGCTCCTCAGGGGGCACTGAA. Protein sequence: CASSSSGGTE. The CDR3 reads in full as CASSSSGGTEAFF. V gene TRBV7-9 combines with J gene TRBJ1-1; 7 bases are a match to TRBD1. The CDR3 is cut off 3 residues early in the read; its end comes from the germline J gene. The junction had 3 bases not matched to a gene; V was cut back by 4 bases and J by 4 bases. The CDR3 is made up of 13 amino acids. Germline values: CDR1 SEHNR, CDR2 FQNEAQ (reference sequence).

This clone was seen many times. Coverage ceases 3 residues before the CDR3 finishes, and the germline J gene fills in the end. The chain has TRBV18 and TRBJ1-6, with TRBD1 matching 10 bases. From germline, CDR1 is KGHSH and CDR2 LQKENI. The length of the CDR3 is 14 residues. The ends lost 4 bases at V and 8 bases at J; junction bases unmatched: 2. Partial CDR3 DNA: TGTGCCAGCTCACTTGGACAGGGGGATTCACCC. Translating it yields CASSLGQGDSP. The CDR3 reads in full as CASSLGQGDSPLHF.

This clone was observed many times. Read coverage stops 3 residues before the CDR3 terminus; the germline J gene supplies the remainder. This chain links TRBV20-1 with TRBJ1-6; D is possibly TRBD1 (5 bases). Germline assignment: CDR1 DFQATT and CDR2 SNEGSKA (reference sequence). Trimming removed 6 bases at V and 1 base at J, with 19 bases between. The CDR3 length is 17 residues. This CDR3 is CSARSRGDPSYNSPLHF. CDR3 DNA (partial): TGCAGTGCGAGGAGTAGGGGAGATCCGTCCTATAATTCACCC.

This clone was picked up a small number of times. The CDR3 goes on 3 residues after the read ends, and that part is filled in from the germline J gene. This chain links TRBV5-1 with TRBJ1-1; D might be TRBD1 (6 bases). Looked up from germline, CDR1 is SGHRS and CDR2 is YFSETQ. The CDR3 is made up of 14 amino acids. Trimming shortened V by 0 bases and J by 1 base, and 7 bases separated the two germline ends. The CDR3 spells CASSLARGNTEAFF. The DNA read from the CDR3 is TGCGCCAGCAGCTTGGCCAGGGGGAACACTGAA. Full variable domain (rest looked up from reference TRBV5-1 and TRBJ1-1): KAGVTQTPRYLIKTRGQQVTLSCSPISGHRSVSWYQQTPGQGLQFLFEYFSETQRNKGNFPGRFSGRQFSNSRSEMNVSTLELGDSALYLCASSLARGNTEAFFGQGTRLTVV.

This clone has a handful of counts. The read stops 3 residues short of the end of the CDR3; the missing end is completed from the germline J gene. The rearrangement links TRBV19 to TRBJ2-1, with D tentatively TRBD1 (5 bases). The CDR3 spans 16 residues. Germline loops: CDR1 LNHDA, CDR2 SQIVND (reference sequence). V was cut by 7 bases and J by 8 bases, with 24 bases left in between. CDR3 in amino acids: CASKGRRATVNDEQFF. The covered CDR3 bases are TGTGCCAGTAAGGGGCGAAGGGCAACTGTCAACGATGAG.

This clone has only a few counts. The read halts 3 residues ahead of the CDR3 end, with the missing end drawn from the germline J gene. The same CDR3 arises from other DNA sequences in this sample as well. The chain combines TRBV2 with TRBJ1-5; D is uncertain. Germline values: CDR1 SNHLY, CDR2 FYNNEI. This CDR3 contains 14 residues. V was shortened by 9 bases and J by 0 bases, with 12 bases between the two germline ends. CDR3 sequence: CASTVQISNQPQHF. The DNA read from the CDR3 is TGTGCCAGTACTGTACAGATTAGCAATCAGCCC.

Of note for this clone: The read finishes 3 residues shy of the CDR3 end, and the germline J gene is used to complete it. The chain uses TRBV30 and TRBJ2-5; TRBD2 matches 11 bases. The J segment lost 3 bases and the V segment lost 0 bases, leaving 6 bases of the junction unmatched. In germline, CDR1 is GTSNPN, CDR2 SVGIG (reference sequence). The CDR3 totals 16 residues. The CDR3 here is CAWSVTSGGPKETQYF. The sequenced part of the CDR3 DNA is TGTGCCTGGAGTGTCACTAGCGGGGGCCCTAAAGAGACC.

CDR3 bases read: TGTGCCTGGAGTGGGGACAGAGCCTACGAG. The encoded protein is CAWSGDRAYE. The full CDR3 protein is CAWSGDRAYEQYF. The rearrangement joins TRBV30 to TRBJ2-7, with 7 nucleotides matching TRBD1. The CDR3 end is not reached by the read, which stops 3 residues before it; the germline J gene fills it in. CDR3 length: 13 residues. Looked up from germline, CDR1 is GTSNPN and CDR2 is SVGIG (reference sequence). V shed 1 base and J 2 bases; nucleotides not matched to a gene: 2. The full variable domain, rest sourced from reference TRBV30 and TRBJ2-7, is SQTIHQWPATLVQPVGSPLSLECTVEGTSNPNLYWYRQAAGRGLQLLFYSVGIGQISSEVPQNLSASRPQDRQFILSSKKLLLSDSGFYLCAWSGDRAYEQYFGPGTRLTVT.

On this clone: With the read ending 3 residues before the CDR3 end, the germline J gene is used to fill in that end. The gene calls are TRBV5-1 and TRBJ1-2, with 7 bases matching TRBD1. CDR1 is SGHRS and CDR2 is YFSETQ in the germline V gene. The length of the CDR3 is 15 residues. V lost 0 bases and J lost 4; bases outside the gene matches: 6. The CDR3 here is CASSLVGGAGYGYTF. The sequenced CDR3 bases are TGCGCCAGCAGCTTGGTAGGGGGCGCGGGCTATGGC.

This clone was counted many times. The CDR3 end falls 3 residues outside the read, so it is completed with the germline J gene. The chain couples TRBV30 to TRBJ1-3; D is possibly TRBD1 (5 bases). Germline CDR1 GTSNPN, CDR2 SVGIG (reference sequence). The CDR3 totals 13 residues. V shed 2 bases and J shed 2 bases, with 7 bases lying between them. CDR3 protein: CAWSWGAGNTIYF. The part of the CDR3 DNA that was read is TGTGCCTGGAGTTGGGGGGCTGGAAACACC.

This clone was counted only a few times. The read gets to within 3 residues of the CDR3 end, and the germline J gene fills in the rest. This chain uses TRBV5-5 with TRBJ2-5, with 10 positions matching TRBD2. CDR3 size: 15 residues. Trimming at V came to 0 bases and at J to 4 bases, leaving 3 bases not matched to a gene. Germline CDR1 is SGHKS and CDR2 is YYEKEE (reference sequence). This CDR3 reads CASSLAPSGRETQYF. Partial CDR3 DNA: TGTGCCAGCAGCTTGGCGCCTAGCGGGAGAGAGACC. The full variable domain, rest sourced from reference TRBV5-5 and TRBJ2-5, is DAGVTQSPTHLIKTRGQQVTLRCSPISGHKSVSWYQQVLGQGPQFIFQYYEKEERGRGNFPDRFSARQFPNYSSELNVNALLLGDSALYLCASSLAPSGRETQYFGPGTRLLVL.

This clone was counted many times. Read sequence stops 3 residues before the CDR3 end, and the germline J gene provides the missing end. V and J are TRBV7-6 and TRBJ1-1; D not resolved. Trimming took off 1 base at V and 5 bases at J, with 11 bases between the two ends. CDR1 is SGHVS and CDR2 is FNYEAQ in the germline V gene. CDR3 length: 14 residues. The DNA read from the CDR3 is TGTGCCAGCAGCTTAGAAGCAGGCTATACTGAA. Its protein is CASSLEAGYTE. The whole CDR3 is CASSLEAGYTEAFF.

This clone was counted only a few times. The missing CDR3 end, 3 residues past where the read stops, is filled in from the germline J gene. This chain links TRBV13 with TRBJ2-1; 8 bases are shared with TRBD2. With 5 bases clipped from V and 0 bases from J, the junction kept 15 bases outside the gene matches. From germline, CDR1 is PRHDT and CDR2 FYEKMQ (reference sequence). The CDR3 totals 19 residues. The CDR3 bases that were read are TGTGCCAGCAGCCCCCGGGGCCCCGTAGCGGGAAGCTCCTACAATGAG. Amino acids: CASSPRGPVAGSSYNE. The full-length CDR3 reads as CASSPRGPVAGSSYNEQFF.

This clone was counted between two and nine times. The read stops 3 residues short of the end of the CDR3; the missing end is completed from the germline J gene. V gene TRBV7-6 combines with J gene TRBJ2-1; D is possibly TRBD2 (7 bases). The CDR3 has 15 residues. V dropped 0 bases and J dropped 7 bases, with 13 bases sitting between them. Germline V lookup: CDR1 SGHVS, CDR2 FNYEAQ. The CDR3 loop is CASSLAGGAFNEQFF. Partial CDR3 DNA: TGTGCCAGCAGCTTAGCGGGGGGGGCTTTTAATGAG.

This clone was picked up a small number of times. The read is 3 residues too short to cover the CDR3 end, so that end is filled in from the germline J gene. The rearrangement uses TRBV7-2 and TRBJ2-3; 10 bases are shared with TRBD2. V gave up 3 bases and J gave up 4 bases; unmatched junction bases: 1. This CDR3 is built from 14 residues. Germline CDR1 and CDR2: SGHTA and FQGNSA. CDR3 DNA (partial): TGTGCCAGCAGCTTGGGACTAGCGCCAGATACG. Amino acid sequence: CASSLGLAPDT. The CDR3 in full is CASSLGLAPDTQYF.

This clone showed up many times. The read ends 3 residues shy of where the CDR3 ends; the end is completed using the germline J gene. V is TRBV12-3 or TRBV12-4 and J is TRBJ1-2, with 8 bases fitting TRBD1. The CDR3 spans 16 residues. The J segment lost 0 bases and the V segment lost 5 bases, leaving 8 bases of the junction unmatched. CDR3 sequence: CASSRGTGLTNYGYTF. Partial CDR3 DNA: TGTGCCAGCAGTAGGGGGACAGGACTTACTAACTATGGC.